Following are 27 T cell receptor beta chains from one sample sequenced in a study of response to subunit inactivated influenza vaccine. MiXCR was run by TCRdb on the RT-PCR reads, yielding one entry per CDR3 protein. Among around 480,000 distinct CDR3 sequences, approximately 17% were seen once, and the ten largest hold less than 4%. The input for sequencing was CD4+ T cells sorted from PBMCs, taken less than 30 months after vaccination. The receptors were sampled from a man aged 50 to 75 who received an inactivated influenza vaccine.

The V call is TRBV5-4, the J call TRBJ2-5; D assignment may be TRBD1 or TRBD2 (5 bases each). This CDR3 spans 14 amino acids. Germline V gene lookup returns CDR1 SGHNT and CDR2 YYREEE (reference sequence). The V end was cut by 3 bases, the J end by 4 bases, with 13 bases between. DNA for the CDR3: TGTGCCAGCAGCTACGATGGGACGAGAGAGACCCAGTACTTC. Translated: CASSYDGTRETQYF.

The chain recombines TRBV28 with TRBJ1-6; D gene uncertain. Trimming removed 6 bases at V and 7 bases at J, with 10 bases between. The germline V gene has CDR1 MDHEN and CDR2 SYDVKM. This CDR3 region has 13 residues. The chain's CDR3 is CASSQTRNSPLHF. In DNA form, the CDR3 reads TGTGCCAGCAGCCAGACTCGAAATTCACCCCTCCACTTT.

This clonotype was recorded many times. The gene calls are TRBV5-1 and TRBJ1-5, with D maybe TRBD1 (5 bases). V was clipped by 0 bases and J by 1 base, with 8 bases between them. The CDR3 is made up of 15 amino acids. Per the germline V gene, CDR1 is SGHRS and CDR2 is YFSETQ. The CDR3 nucleotides read TGCGCCAGCAGCTTGGGTCCAGGGAGCAATCAGCCCCAGCATTTT. Amino acid sequence: CASSLGPGSNQPQHF. The full variable domain, its missing parts supplied by reference TRBV5-1 and TRBJ1-5, is KAGVTQTPRYLIKTRGQQVTLSCSPISGHRSVSWYQQTPGQGLQFLFEYFSETQRNKGNFPGRFSGRQFSNSRSEMNVSTLELGDSALYLCASSLGPGSNQPQHFGDGTRLSIL.

This clonotype has a handful of counts. The chain recombines TRBV3-1 with TRBJ2-2; a weak D match, TRBD1 (6 bases). In germline, CDR1 is LGHDT, CDR2 YNNKEL (reference sequence). Trimming took 1 base from V and 1 from J, leaving 7 bases between them. This CDR3 region has 15 residues. The CDR3 reads CASSQGDMNTGELFF. In DNA form, the CDR3 reads TGTGCCAGCAGCCAAGGGGACATGAACACCGGGGAGCTGTTTTTT. Variable domain in full (rest from reference TRBV3-1 and TRBJ2-2): DTAVSQTPKYLVTQMGNDKSIKCEQNLGHDTMYWYKQDSKKFLKIMFSYNNKELIINETVPNRFSPKSPDKAHLNLHINSLELGDSAVYFCASSQGDMNTGELFFGEGSRLTVL.

In this sample, this clonotype turned up many times. One end of the junction fails to match germline, which may point to a read error. The chain links TRBV5-1 to TRBJ2-7; D is uncertain. Germline CDR1 SGHRS, CDR2 YFSETQ. The CDR3 is 12 residues long. For the CDR3, the DNA is TGTGCCAGCTCCCTCCCGGGTTACGAGCAGTACTTC. Protein: CASSLPGYEQYF.

A few counts support this clonotype. This chain connects TRBV7-2 to TRBJ2-3; tentative D call: TRBD2 (5 bases). This CDR3 has 15 residues. CDR1 and CDR2 (germline): SGHTA, FQGNSA. The V gene lost 5 bases and the J gene lost 2 bases, with 14 bases spanning the gap. CDR3: CASSPWGDPTDTQYF. The CDR3 DNA reads as TGTGCCAGCAGCCCTTGGGGAGACCCCACAGATACGCAGTATTTT.

This sequence joins TRBV20-1 and TRBJ2-7; D is unresolved. The length of the CDR3 is 10 residues. Germline values: CDR1 DFQATT, CDR2 SNEGSKA (reference sequence). Between the trimmed V and J ends, which lost 5 bases and 3 bases, there was a span of 5 bases. CDR3 residues: CSAVSYEQYF. The CDR3 nucleotides are TGCAGTGCTGTCAGCTACGAGCAGTACTTC.

The chain carries TRBV4-3 and TRBJ1-1; D unresolved. Between the trimmed V and J ends, which lost 3 bases and 1 base, there was a span of 18 bases. CDR3 length equals 17 residues. Germline V CDR1 and CDR2: LGHNA, YSLEER. Here the CDR3 DNA reads TGCGCCAGCAGCCAGGACCTTTCTCCCGGAACGAACACTGAAGCTTTCTTT. Residues: CASSQDLSPGTNTEAFF.

This clonotype has just a few counts. The chain carries TRBV7-9 and TRBJ1-2; 7 bases line up with TRBD1. The CDR3 contains 13 residues. The ends lost 6 bases at V and 2 bases at J; junction bases unmatched: 3. Germline values: CDR1 SEHNR, CDR2 FQNEAQ (reference sequence). The CDR3: CASSTGVNYGYTF. The CDR3 DNA follows: TGTGCCAGCAGTACAGGGGTGAACTATGGCTACACCTTC.

The chain employs TRBV12-5 and TRBJ2-1; D uncertain. V was clipped by 2 bases and J by 7 bases, with 9 bases between them. Per germline, CDR1 LGHNT and CDR2 FRNRAP. The CDR3 has 13 amino acids. The CDR3 DNA follows: TGTGCTAGTGGTTTGTCGGCCACGAATGAGCAGTTCTTC. It yields the protein CASGLSATNEQFF.

This clonotype was counted only a few times. The V and J genes are TRBV29-1 and TRBJ2-7, with 7 bases aligning to TRBD2. There are 14 residues in the CDR3. Trimming removed 4 bases from V and 3 bases from J; junction bases left unmatched: 9. Germline V lookup: CDR1 SQVTM, CDR2 ANQGSEA. The CDR3 region is CSVAQRLAYYEQYF. CDR3 DNA sequence: TGCAGCGTTGCACAACGACTAGCATACTACGAGCAGTACTTC.

This chain uses TRBV9 with TRBJ2-5, with unresolved D. Germline loops: CDR1 SGDLS, CDR2 YYNGEE. The length of the CDR3 is 15 residues. Trimming pared 0 bases from V and 1 base from J, leaving 10 bases between. This CDR3 is CASSVGGRIQETQYF. The CDR3 DNA reads TGTGCCAGCAGCGTAGGCGGTCGGATCCAAGAGACCCAGTACTTC.

The rearrangement links TRBV7-2 to TRBJ1-2; D is ambiguous. Trimming took 7 bases from V and 0 from J, leaving 9 bases between them. The CDR3 is 13 amino acids. In germline, CDR1 is SGHTA, CDR2 FQGNSA. CDR3 coding DNA: TGTGCCAGCACCCAAGTAGCTAACTATGGCTACACCTTC. It is translated as CASTQVANYGYTF.

There are a few counts of this clonotype. The chain is built from TRBV5-1 and TRBJ2-2; TRBD1 or TRBD2 may be the D gene (5 bases each). From germline, CDR1 is SGHRS and CDR2 YFSETQ. With 5 bases removed from V and 4 bases from J, the gap between germline ends came to 15 bases. This CDR3 region has 15 residues. CDR3 sequence: CASRGALAGTGELFF. CDR3 nucleotides: TGCGCCAGCAGAGGGGCCCTTGCGGGCACCGGGGAGCTGTTTTTT. Together with reference TRBV5-1 and TRBJ2-2, the CDR3 gives the full variable domain: KAGVTQTPRYLIKTRGQQVTLSCSPISGHRSVSWYQQTPGQGLQFLFEYFSETQRNKGNFPGRFSGRQFSNSRSEMNVSTLELGDSALYLCASRGALAGTGELFFGEGSRLTVL.

This chain links TRBV5-5 with TRBJ1-4, with D uncertain. The V end lost 4 bases, the J end lost 3 bases, and 16 bases lay between the germline ends. Germline CDR1 reads SGHKS; CDR2 reads YYEKEE (reference sequence). The CDR3 extends over 16 amino acids. The CDR3, as DNA: TGTGCCAGCAGCACGGGCCACGGCCTACCTAATGAAAAACTGTTTTTT. As protein: CASSTGHGLPNEKLFF.

The chain joins TRBV7-9 to TRBJ2-3; TRBD2 agrees at 7 bases. V shed 5 bases and J 2 bases; nucleotides not matched to a gene: 10. Germline values: CDR1 SEHNR, CDR2 FQNEAQ (reference sequence). The CDR3 sequence is 16 residues long. The CDR3 sequence is CASSPQLALITDTQYF. DNA of the CDR3: TGTGCCAGCAGCCCACAACTAGCGTTAATCACAGATACGCAGTATTTT.

The CDR3 region is CASSYSNRGNQPQHF. In DNA form, the CDR3 reads TGTGCCAGCAGTTACTCGAACAGGGGCAATCAGCCCCAGCATTTT. The chain joins TRBV6-5 to TRBJ1-5; the D gene is possibly TRBD1 (6 bases). The length of the CDR3 is 15 residues. Per the germline V gene, CDR1 is MNHEY and CDR2 is SVGAGI. Deletions cut 0 bases from V and 2 bases from J, with 8 bases between.

V usage is TRBV7-2 and J usage is TRBJ1-3; a possible D gene is TRBD1 (5 bases). The CDR3 covers 14 residues. V was pared by 1 base and J by 4 bases, with 8 bases between. Germline V gene sequence: CDR1 SGHTA, CDR2 FQGNSA. The CDR3 protein is CASSLGWGGNTIYF. The CDR3 nucleotides read TGTGCCAGCAGCTTAGGGTGGGGGGGAAACACCATATATTTT.

The J gene is TRBJ2-2, the V gene TRBV5-5; 10 bases map to TRBD1. The V and J ends lost 4 bases and 7 bases, in that order; junction bases with no gene match: 7. The V gene's germline CDR1 is SGHKS and CDR2 YYEKEE (reference sequence). This CDR3 comprises 15 residues. CDR3 sequence: CASSPTGGFVGELFF. The CDR3 DNA follows: TGTGCCAGCAGCCCGACAGGGGGCTTCGTCGGGGAGCTGTTTTTT.

In this sample, this clonotype turned up a few times. This sequence joins TRBV5-8 and TRBJ2-2; 9 bases fit TRBD2. Germline-derived CDR1 and CDR2 are SGHTS and YDEGEE. Trimming at V came to 4 bases and at J to 6 bases, leaving 7 bases not matched to a gene. CDR3 length equals 15 residues. The CDR3 protein is CASSPRTSAPGELFF. The CDR3 DNA is TGTGCCAGCAGCCCGAGGACTAGCGCTCCCGGGGAGCTGTTTTTT.

This clonotype was detected a few times. An end of the junction differs from the germline gene, which may be a read error. This chain uses TRBV11-2 with TRBJ1-6, with D hard to call. The CDR3 covers 15 residues. CDR1 is SGHAT, CDR2 FQNNGV, per germline. Here the CDR3 reads CASSLSGPLNSPLHF. In DNA form, the CDR3 reads TGTGCCAGCAGTTTAAGCGGACCGCTAAATTCACCCCTCCATTTT.

A few counts support this clonotype. This chain links TRBV6-2 or TRBV6-3 with TRBJ1-1; D is ambiguous. The CDR3 is made up of 14 amino acids. Between the trimmed V and J ends, which lost 5 bases and 1 base, there was a span of 11 bases. CDR1 is MNHEY and CDR2 is SVGEGT in the germline V gene. The CDR3 reads CASSPSVSNTEAFF. In nucleotides, the CDR3 is TGTGCCAGCAGTCCCTCTGTTTCGAACACTGAAGCTTTCTTT.

In its sample, this clonotype was seen a few times. This sequence joins TRBV6-1 and TRBJ1-2, with 9 bases fitting TRBD1. The junction had 8 bases not matched to a gene; V was cut back by 2 bases and J by 7 bases. In germline, CDR1 is MNHNS, CDR2 SASEGT. The CDR3 sequence is 15 residues long. The CDR3 sequence is CASSELRTGVGGYTF. The CDR3 DNA is TGTGCCAGCAGTGAATTAAGGACAGGGGTTGGTGGCTACACCTTC.

This sequence joins TRBV20-1 and TRBJ1-1; 7 bases align to TRBD1. The CDR3 runs 13 residues. The J segment lost 2 bases and the V segment lost 3 bases, leaving 3 bases of the junction unmatched. Germline lookup yields CDR1 DFQATT and CDR2 SNEGSKA (reference sequence). This CDR3 is CSARVGGNTEAFF. In DNA, the CDR3 is TGCAGTGCTAGGGTAGGGGGCAACACTGAAGCTTTCTTT.

The table lists this clonotype with many counts. This chain links TRBV6-2 or TRBV6-3 with TRBJ2-7, with TRBD1 as a possible D gene (6 bases). CDR3 length: 17 residues. V was clipped by 0 bases and J by 0 bases, with 15 bases between them. Germline V gene sequence: CDR1 MNHEY, CDR2 SVGEGT. The CDR3 DNA sequence: TGTGCCAGCAGTTACTCGACGCGGAGCAGGGGCTCCTACGAGCAGTACTTC. Protein: CASSYSTRSRGSYEQYF.

This clonotype has just one count. The chain employs TRBV19 and TRBJ2-7; D call uncertain. Germline CDR1 LNHDA, CDR2 SQIVND (reference sequence). V was shortened by 3 bases and J by 0 bases, with 12 bases between the two germline ends. CDR3 length equals 15 residues. The CDR3 spells CASSMAQTNSYEQYF. CDR3 sequence (DNA): TGTGCCAGTAGTATGGCACAGACCAACTCCTACGAGCAGTACTTC.

This clonotype showed up many times. This chain connects TRBV7-2 to TRBJ2-5; TRBD2 aligns across 8 bases. Germline V gives CDR1 SGHTA, CDR2 FQGNSA. The CDR3 loop spans 12 amino acids. V dropped 2 bases and J dropped 7; count of bases not matched to a gene: 0. Here the CDR3 DNA reads TGTGCCAGCAGCTTAACTAGCGGGACCCAGTACTTC. This translates into CASSLTSGTQYF.